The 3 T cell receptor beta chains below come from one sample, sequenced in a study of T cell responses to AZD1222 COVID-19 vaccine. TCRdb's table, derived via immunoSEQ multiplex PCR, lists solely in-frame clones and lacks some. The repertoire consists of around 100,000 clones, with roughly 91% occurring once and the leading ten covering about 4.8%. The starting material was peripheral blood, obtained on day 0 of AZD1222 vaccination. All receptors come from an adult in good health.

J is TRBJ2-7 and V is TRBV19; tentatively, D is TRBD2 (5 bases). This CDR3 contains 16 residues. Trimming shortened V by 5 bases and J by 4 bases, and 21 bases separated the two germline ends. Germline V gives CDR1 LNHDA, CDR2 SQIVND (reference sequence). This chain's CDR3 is CASSPTFRGSDYEQYF. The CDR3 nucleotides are TGTGCCAGTAGTCCCACCTTTCGGGGATCCGATTACGAGCAGTACTTC.

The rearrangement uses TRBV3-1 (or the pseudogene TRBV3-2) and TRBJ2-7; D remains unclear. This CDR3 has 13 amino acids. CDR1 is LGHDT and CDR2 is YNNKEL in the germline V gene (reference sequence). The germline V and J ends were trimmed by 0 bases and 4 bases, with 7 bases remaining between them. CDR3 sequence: CASSQDPGYEQYF. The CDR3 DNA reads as TGTGCCAGCAGCCAAGATCCCGGGTACGAGCAGTACTTC.

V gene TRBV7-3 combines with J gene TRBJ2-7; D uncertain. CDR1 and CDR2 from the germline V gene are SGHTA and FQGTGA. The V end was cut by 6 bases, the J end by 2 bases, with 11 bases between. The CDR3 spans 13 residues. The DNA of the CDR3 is TGTGCCAGCAGTACCCCAATTCCCTACGAGCAGTACTTC. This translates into CASSTPIPYEQYF.